A selection of T cell receptor beta chains follows, all from one sample in a study of blood T cell repertoires in COVID-19. TCRdb's table, derived via immunoSEQ multiplex PCR, lists solely in-frame clones and lacks some. The top ten hold approximately 15% of the sample, which has a few hundred thousand clones, around 90% seen once. What was sequenced was PBMCs or T cells enriched from blood (not recorded which). These receptors were collected from a man aged 25 to 45 who had been exposed to COVID-19. Both conserved end residues are part of each CDR3. Fields, in order: clone size, J gene, D gene, V gene, CDR3 DNA, CDR3 protein. A D gene is named only where the DNA matches it firmly. Clone size is not always given. Where it is, it says once, few, many or a class for expanded clones.

>.|TRBJ1-2|.|TRBV6-5
TGTGCCAGCAGGAGAGACAGGAGCTATGGCTACACCTTC
CASRRDRSYGYTF
>.|TRBJ2-1|TRBD1|TRBV10-3
TGTGCCATCAGTGAGCAACAGGGACCCTTGGACAGGGGGCGCGGGCCTAGCGGGTACAATGAGCAGTTCTTC
CAISEQQGPLDRGRGPSGYNEQFF
>.|TRBJ2-1|TRBD2|TRBV24-1
TGTGCCACCAGTGATAATGGGGGGGAATACAATGAGCAGTTCTTC
CATSDNGGEYNEQFF
>.|TRBJ1-1|TRBD1|TRBV13
TGTGCCAGCAGCTTTTACAGGGGGCCGAACACTGAAGCTTTCTTT
CASSFYRGPNTEAFF
>.|TRBJ1-1|.|TRBV5-1
TGCGCCAGCAGCTTGAATAGGAACACTGAAGCTTTCTTT
CASSLNRNTEAFF
>.|TRBJ2-6|.|TRBV21-1
TGTGCCAGCAGCTCGCCTGTTGGTATCGACAGGATAATTAACTCTGGGGCCAACGTCCTGACTTTC
CASSSPVGIDRIINSGANVLTF
>once|TRBJ1-5|TRBD1|TRBV4-1
TGCGCCAGCAGCCAAGAGGGACAGGGGAGGCAGCCCCAGCATTTT
CASSQEGQGRQPQHF
>once|TRBJ2-7|TRBD1|TRBV15
TGTGCCACCAGCAGGGACAGGAAAAGCTACGAGCAGTACTTC
CATSRDRKSYEQYF
>.|TRBJ2-3|.|TRBV3-1/TRBV3-2
TGTGCCAGCAGCCACGGGGACTCAGATACGCAGTATTTT
CASSHGDSDTQYF
>.|TRBJ1-5|.|TRBV6-5
TGTGCCAGCAGCGAGGGAGGCGCGAGTCAGCCCCAGCATTTT
CASSEGGASQPQHF
>.|TRBJ2-5|TRBD2|TRBV5-1
TGCGCCAGCAGCTTGTTTTCTAGCGGGGGGGACGGGACCCAGTACTTC
CASSLFSSGGDGTQYF
>once|TRBJ2-7|TRBD1|TRBV2
TGTGCCACCCGCACCGGACAGGGGGCTGACGAGCAGTACTTC
CATRTGQGADEQYF
>.|TRBJ1-3|TRBD1|TRBV6-5
TGTGCCAGCAGTCGGGGACAGGTCTCTGGAAACACCATATATTTT
CASSRGQVSGNTIYF
>.|TRBJ1-4|.|TRBV7-9
TGTGCCCTCCGAAGGAGAGGTCCTAATGAAAAACTGTTTTTT
CALRRRGPNEKLFF
>.|TRBJ2-7|TRBD1|TRBV29-1
TGCAGCGTTGAAGCCCGGACAGGGGGTATCTACGAGCAGTACTTC
CSVEARTGGIYEQYF
>.|TRBJ2-3|TRBD2|TRBV6-5
TGTGCCAGCAGGCGAAGCGGGGGGGCCGGAGATACGCAGTATTTT
CASRRSGGAGDTQYF
>.|TRBJ2-7|.|TRBV5-6
TGTGCCAGCAGCTGGGACACCTCCTACGAGCAGTACTTC
CASSWDTSYEQYF
>.|TRBJ2-2|.|TRBV3-1/TRBV3-2
TGTGCCAGCAGCCAAAGCGCCAGCGCGAACACCGGGGAGCTGTTTTTT
CASSQSASANTGELFF
>.|TRBJ2-3|.|TRBV18
TGTGCCAGCTCACTTGGACAGAAGGCCACAGATACGCAGTATTTT
CASSLGQKATDTQYF
>.|TRBJ2-7|.|TRBV2
TGTGCCAGCAGCCAGGATAGAAGGTACGAGCAGTACTTC
CASSQDRRYEQYF
>.|TRBJ2-7|TRBD1|TRBV5-1
TGCGCCAGCGGGACAGGGGAGTCCTACGAGCAGTACTTC
CASGTGESYEQYF
>.|TRBJ2-7|TRBD1|TRBV11-2
TGTGCCAGCAGCTTACGGACAGGCGGATACGAGCAGTACTTC
CASSLRTGGYEQYF
>.|TRBJ2-5|TRBD2|TRBV9
TGTGCCAGCAGCGTAGGCGGGGGGACAGAGACCCAGTACTTC
CASSVGGGTETQYF
>.|TRBJ2-1|TRBD2|TRBV5-1
TGCGCCAGCAGCTTGGCCCTAGCGGGGGACACCTACAATGAGCAGTTCTTC
CASSLALAGDTYNEQFF
>.|TRBJ2-3|.|TRBV13
TGTGCCAGCAGCTTAAGCTCAACCCGGGAACGCACAGATACGCAGTATTTT
CASSLSSTRERTDTQYF
>.|TRBJ2-3|.|TRBV5-4
TGTGCCAGCAGCTTGGCCGTCGGGGGAACTAGCACAGATACGCAGTATTTT
CASSLAVGGTSTDTQYF
>.|TRBJ1-1|.|TRBV4-1
TGCGCCAGCTCCGCCACGGCCTCCAGGGGCAAAATGAACACTGAAGCTTTCTTT
CASSATASRGKMNTEAFF
>.|TRBJ2-5|.|TRBV5-1
TGCGCCAGCAGCTTGGGGACAACCTTGGAGACCCAGTACTTC
CASSLGTTLETQYF
>.|TRBJ2-7|.|TRBV6-2/TRBV6-3
TGTGCCAGCAGTTCCTCGAGCTCCTACGAGCAGTACTTC
CASSSSSSYEQYF
>few|TRBJ1-5|.|TRBV11-2
TGTGCCAGCAGCTTAGATACAGGGCGCAATCAGCCCCAGCATTTT
CASSLDTGRNQPQHF
>.|TRBJ2-7|TRBD2|TRBV7-9
TGTGCCAGCAGCTATCGGACTAGCTACGAGCAGTACTTC
CASSYRTSYEQYF
>.|TRBJ2-2|.|TRBV2
TGTGCCAGCAGTGAAGAACGGTCGGTCACCGGGGAGCTGTTTTTT
CASSEERSVTGELFF
>.|TRBJ2-5|.|TRBV4-2
TGTGCCAGCAGCACCGGGAGCGCAGAGACCCAGTACTTC
CASSTGSAETQYF
>.|TRBJ2-1|.|TRBV11-2
TGTGCCAGCAGCTTAGACAGGGCCTCCTACAATGAGCAGTTCTTC
CASSLDRASYNEQFF
>.|TRBJ2-3|TRBD1|TRBV5-4
TGTGCCATTCTCCACAGGGGGTCTAGGACAGATACGCAGTATTTT
CAILHRGSRTDTQYF
>.|TRBJ2-7|TRBD2|TRBV19
TGTGCCAGTAGCACGGGGGGGAGCCGCTACGAGCAGTACTTC
CASSTGGSRYEQYF
>.|TRBJ2-1|TRBD2|TRBV5-8
TGTGCCAGCAGCCCGGGGACTAGCGGGGTAAACAATGAGCAGTTCTTC
CASSPGTSGVNNEQFF
>.|TRBJ1-1|TRBD1|TRBV14
TGTGCCAGCAGCCACAAGGACAGGGTTGATTTCTTT
CASSHKDRVDFF
>.|TRBJ2-1|.|TRBV11-2
TGTGCCAGCAGCTTAGATCATCGGGGTGGGAATGAGCAGTTCTTC
CASSLDHRGGNEQFF
>.|TRBJ2-7|TRBD1|TRBV18
TGTGCCAGCTCACCGTCGGGACAGCTACCCTACGAGCAGTACTTC
CASSPSGQLPYEQYF
>.|TRBJ1-2|TRBD1|TRBV4-2
TGTGCCAGCAGCCAAGACCTTGGGACAGTACCTTTCTATGGCTACACCTTC
CASSQDLGTVPFYGYTF
>.|TRBJ1-3|.|TRBV9
TGTGCCAGCAGCGTAGCGGGGGGGGGTGACACCATATATTTT
CASSVAGGGDTIYF
>.|TRBJ1-3|.|TRBV5-1
TGCGCCAGCACCTGGGGTGGGGAGTTAACTGGAAACACCATATATTTT
CASTWGGELTGNTIYF
>.|TRBJ2-1|.|TRBV6-2/TRBV6-3
TGTGCCAGCAGTTACTCGAAAGTTTCAGGGGTCAATGAGCAGTTCTTC
CASSYSKVSGVNEQFF
>once|TRBJ1-2|.|TRBV4-2
TGTGCCAGCAGCCAAGTGCACGAGAATCTTGGCTATGGCTACACCTTC
CASSQVHENLGYGYTF
>.|TRBJ2-7|.|TRBV2
TGTGCCAGCAGTGACGGCCAGGGGATAAACGAGCAGTACTTC
CASSDGQGINEQYF
>.|TRBJ1-1|.|TRBV9
TGTGCCAGCAGCCCAACAGGTGGGGAGGGGAACACTGAAGCTTTCTTT
CASSPTGGEGNTEAFF
>.|TRBJ2-1|.|TRBV29-1
TGCAGCGTTGAAGCGGGTTACAATGAGCAGTTCTTC
CSVEAGYNEQFF
>.|TRBJ1-2|.|TRBV10-3
TGTGCCATCAGTGAGTCGGGGGCAGAGCTCGGCTACACCTTC
CAISESGAELGYTF
>.|TRBJ1-5|.|TRBV11-2
TGTGCCAGCAGCTTAGAGGGGCCTGGGCCCCAGCATTTT
CASSLEGPGPQHF
>.|TRBJ1-4|.|TRBV1
TGCACCAGCAGCCAAGAGACAGGGAGCGCAACTAATGAAAAACTGTTTTTT
CTSSQETGSATNEKLFF
>.|TRBJ1-5|TRBD1|TRBV5-1
TGCGCCAGCAGCTGGGGGACAGGCAATCAGCCCCAGCATTTT
CASSWGTGNQPQHF
>.|TRBJ2-2|TRBD1|TRBV19
TGTGCCAGTAGTATAACCCCGGGACAGGGGGCGTCCGGGGAGCTGTTTTTT
CASSITPGQGASGELFF
>.|TRBJ2-1|.|TRBV6-1
TGTGCCAGCAGTGATAATGGCGGGGCTTACAATGAGCAGTTCTTC
CASSDNGGAYNEQFF
>few|TRBJ2-2|.|TRBV7-6
TGTGCCAGCAGCCATAGCACCGGGGAGCTGTTTTTT
CASSHSTGELFF
>once|TRBJ2-1|TRBD1|TRBV4-3
TGCGCCAGCAGCCGAGGGACAGATGACAATGAGCAGTTCTTC
CASSRGTDDNEQFF
>once|TRBJ2-3|TRBD2|TRBV13
TGTGCCAGCAGCTTTTTCGCGGGGGGACCAGATACGCAGTATTTT
CASSFFAGGPDTQYF
>.|TRBJ2-3|.|TRBV9
TGTGCCAGCAGCGCGAGTGCTAGCACAGATACGCAGTATTTT
CASSASASTDTQYF